A selection of T cell receptor beta chains follows, all from one sample in a study of somatic mutations in cytotoxic T cells in rheumatoid arthritis. The data were produced by immunoSEQ multiplex PCR, yet TCRdb's version contains in-frame clones alone and is incomplete. The sample yields about 12,000 clones, just under 75% seen once. The sequencing input was CD8+ T cells sorted from blood. The receptor source for this set is a woman between 40 and 50 years old in good health. The CDR3 runs from the conserved cysteine through the conserved F or W. D genes are given only for firm matches. Clone size is stated in some rows and not others, as once, few, many or a class when expanded.

clone_size	j_call	v_call	d_call	cdr3_nt	cdr3_aa
.	TRBJ2-7	TRBV4-1	TRBD2	TGCGCCAGCAGCCAAGATAGGCGGGAGCGCGACGAGCAGTACTTC	CASSQDRRERDEQYF
.	TRBJ2-2	TRBV11-3	.	TGTGCCAGCAGCCGGGGACTGGCGAACACCGGGGAGCTGTTTTTT	CASSRGLANTGELFF
.	TRBJ2-1	TRBV4-1	TRBD2	TGCGCCAGCAGAGACGCAGCGGGAGGTGGTCGGGATGAGCAGTTCTTC	CASRDAAGGGRDEQFF
.	TRBJ2-1	TRBV4-1	.	TGCGCCAGCAGCCAAGAGAGGCGAGAGGAGCAGTTCTTC	CASSQERREEQFF
.	TRBJ1-2	TRBV10-3	TRBD1	TGTGCCATCAGTCCTGGACAGGGCGCCTTAAACTATGGCTACACCTTC	CAISPGQGALNYGYTF
.	TRBJ2-1	TRBV7-3	TRBD2	TGTGCCAGCAGCTCACTAGCGGGAGAGTACAATGAGCAGTTCTTC	CASSSLAGEYNEQFF
.	TRBJ1-5	TRBV7-8	.	TGTGCCAGCAGCTTAGAAGTTCTAAGGGGGGGCGGGGAGCCCCAGCATTTT	CASSLEVLRGGGEPQHF
.	TRBJ2-1	TRBV19	TRBD1	TGTGCCAGTAGTATTACGCCAGGGGGATACAATGAGCAGTTCTTC	CASSITPGGYNEQFF
.	TRBJ2-2	TRBV27	.	TGTGCCAGCAGTTTAAGTTTAGGGGAAAACGGGGAGCTGTTTTTT	CASSLSLGENGELFF
.	TRBJ2-7	TRBV28	.	TGTGCCAGCAGTTCCCCCAGGACAGATAGCTCCTACGAGCAGTACTTC	CASSSPRTDSSYEQYF
once	TRBJ2-1	TRBV2	.	TGTGCCAGCAGTGGGGAATCCAGGGGCAATGAGCAGTTCTTC	CASSGESRGNEQFF
.	TRBJ2-5	TRBV28	TRBD2	TGTGCCAGCAGTTTCCTACTAGCGGGGGGGTTAGAGACCCAGTACTTC	CASSFLLAGGLETQYF
once	TRBJ1-4	TRBV7-9	.	TGTGCCAGCAGCCCCGTCACAGGGCCGCTTAATGAAAAACTGTTTTTT	CASSPVTGPLNEKLFF
.	TRBJ2-2	TRBV27	TRBD2	TGTGCCAGCAGTCCCATCGGGACTAGCGGGTACACCGGGGAGCTGTTTTTT	CASSPIGTSGYTGELFF
.	TRBJ2-7	TRBV5-1	TRBD1	TGCGCCAGCAGCCCCGGGGTCCAGGGGGACTACGAGCAGTACTTC	CASSPGVQGDYEQYF
.	TRBJ1-1	TRBV28	TRBD1	TGTGCCAGCAGTTTATTTAGGACAGGGAACACTGAAGCTTTCTTT	CASSLFRTGNTEAFF
.	TRBJ2-7	TRBV30	.	TGTGCCTGGAGTGTAGGGGCTAGTAACAACGAGCAGTACTTC	CAWSVGASNNEQYF
.	TRBJ1-6	TRBV27	TRBD1	TGTGCCAGCAGTTACAGGGGTAATTCACCCCTCCACTTT	CASSYRGNSPLHF
few	TRBJ1-5	TRBV19	.	TGTGCCAGTAGACCCCTCTGGGGGAGCAATCAGCCCCAGCATTTT	CASRPLWGSNQPQHF
few	TRBJ2-7	TRBV30	.	TGTGCCTGGAGTGTACGAGGGAGTATGTACGAGCAGTACTTC	CAWSVRGSMYEQYF
.	TRBJ1-4	TRBV4-1	TRBD1	TGCGCCAGCAGCAACTGGACAGGGGATGAAAAACTGTTTTTT	CASSNWTGDEKLFF
.	TRBJ2-5	TRBV19	.	TGTGCCAGTAGTAGCGCCCCCCGAGGGGGGCAAGAGACCCAGTACTTC	CASSSAPRGGQETQYF
.	TRBJ1-5	TRBV28	TRBD1	TGTGCCAGCGGGACAGGGGGGGGTCAGCCCCAGCATTTT	CASGTGGGQPQHF
.	TRBJ1-2	TRBV28	TRBD1	TGTGCCAGCAGCCCGACGGGCCCGGGACAGGGGAACTATGGCTACACCTTC	CASSPTGPGQGNYGYTF
.	TRBJ2-7	TRBV4-1	TRBD2	TGCGCCAGCAGCCTACCGACTAGCGGGGACCCCTACGAGCAGTACTTC	CASSLPTSGDPYEQYF
.	TRBJ1-1	TRBV19	.	TGTGCCAGTAGTATAGGGGCGGGCACTGAAGCTTTCTTT	CASSIGAGTEAFF
.	TRBJ1-5	TRBV2	.	TGTGCCAGCGGCGGGGGACTCAGTAATCAGCCCCAGCATTTT	CASGGGLSNQPQHF
.	TRBJ1-3	TRBV10-3	.	TGTGCCATCAGTGAGTCGGGGCTGAGGAGCACCATATATTTT	CAISESGLRSTIYF
few	TRBJ1-1	TRBV6-6	.	TGTGCCAGCAGTTTGGGTCAGGGGATCACTGAAGCTTTCTTT	CASSLGQGITEAFF
.	TRBJ1-1	TRBV4-1	.	TGCGCCAGCAGCCAAGTCCCGAACACTGAAGCTTTCTTT	CASSQVPNTEAFF
.	TRBJ2-7	TRBV9	.	TGTGCCAGCAGCGCGAGTCCCGGCGAAGGGAGCTCCTACGAGCAGTACTTC	CASSASPGEGSSYEQYF
.	TRBJ1-1	TRBV2	.	TGTGCCAGCAGTGGGGCGCAGGGTTTGAACACTGAAGCTTTCTTT	CASSGAQGLNTEAFF
.	TRBJ1-1	TRBV15	.	TGTGCCACCAGGAGAATAGGGGGAAACACTGAAGCTTTCTTT	CATRRIGGNTEAFF
.	TRBJ2-3	TRBV27	TRBD1	TGTGCCAGCAGTGCTCCCAGGGGGCTCGGCACAGATACGCAGTATTTT	CASSAPRGLGTDTQYF
few	TRBJ2-7	TRBV7-6	.	TGTGCCAGCAGCCGGCTGGGAGATGACGAGCAGTACTTC	CASSRLGDDEQYF
.	TRBJ2-5	TRBV9	TRBD2	TGTGCCAGCAGCGGTAGCGGGAGTGCCCAAGAGACCCAGTACTTC	CASSGSGSAQETQYF
.	TRBJ2-1	TRBV4-1	.	TGCGCCAGCAGCCAAGAGGAGGGGCTGAGCTCCTACAATGAGCAGTTCTTC	CASSQEEGLSSYNEQFF
.	TRBJ2-1	TRBV7-2	.	TGTGCCAGCAGCTTCGGCGCGCCTACGTCCCTCTCCTACAATGAGCAGTTCTTC	CASSFGAPTSLSYNEQFF
.	TRBJ1-3	TRBV28	.	TGTGCCAGCAGTTTAGTGGACTCTGGAAACACCATATATTTT	CASSLVDSGNTIYF
once	TRBJ2-3	TRBV9	.	TGTGCCAGCAGCGCACCTGGGGTGTATCCAGATACGCAGTATTTT	CASSAPGVYPDTQYF